These T cell receptor beta chains were read from a single sample in a study of blood T cell repertoires in COVID-19. Clones were sequenced by immunoSEQ multiplex PCR, and TCRdb holds only the in-frame ones, with some missing. The data hold about 61,000 clones, with 65% to 80% observed a single time. Sequencing input: peripheral blood. The receptor set was obtained from a woman in her sixties or seventies with acute or convalescent COVID-19. Each CDR3 is given with its conserved first and last residue. The D gene is left open where the match is weak. Size values are once, few and many counts, or a class for expanded clones, and some rows have none.

abundance: few
v_gene: TRBV4-2
j_gene: TRBJ1-1
len: 13
d_gene: .
CDR3nt: TGTGCCAGCAGCCGAGAGGGGCGAACTGAAGCTTTCTTT
CDR3aa: CASSREGRTEAFF

abundance: .
v_gene: TRBV6-2/TRBV6-3
j_gene: TRBJ2-6
len: 18
d_gene: TRBD1
CDR3nt: TGTGCCAGCAGTTTCGTGACAGGGATGGGATACTTATCCAACGTCCTGACTTTC
CDR3aa: CASSFVTGMGYLSNVLTF

abundance: once
v_gene: TRBV19
j_gene: TRBJ1-2
len: 17
d_gene: .
CDR3nt: TGTGCCAGTAGTATAGATCTTATGCCAGATCCTAACTATGGCTACACCTTC
CDR3aa: CASSIDLMPDPNYGYTF

abundance: .
v_gene: TRBV30
j_gene: TRBJ1-1
len: 14
d_gene: TRBD1
CDR3nt: TGTGCCTCGCTGACGGGACAGATGAACACTGAAGCTTTCTTT
CDR3aa: CASLTGQMNTEAFF

abundance: .
v_gene: TRBV3-1/TRBV3-2
j_gene: TRBJ2-7
len: 16
d_gene: TRBD1
CDR3nt: TGTGCCAGCAGCCAAGATCCCGGACAGGGCTTGTACGAGCAGTACTTC
CDR3aa: CASSQDPGQGLYEQYF

abundance: .
v_gene: TRBV28
j_gene: TRBJ1-1
len: 15
d_gene: TRBD1
CDR3nt: TGTGCCAGCAGTTCCGCAGACAGGGCGAACACTGAAGCTTTCTTT
CDR3aa: CASSSADRANTEAFF

abundance: .
v_gene: TRBV2
j_gene: TRBJ1-5
len: 16
d_gene: .
CDR3nt: TGTGCCAGCAGTGGGTTTTTGGGGAGGGGACGTCAGCCCCAGCATTTT
CDR3aa: CASSGFLGRGRQPQHF

abundance: once
v_gene: TRBV5-6
j_gene: TRBJ1-3
len: 13
d_gene: .
CDR3nt: TGTGCCAGCACGGACAGCTCTGGAAACACCATATATTTT
CDR3aa: CASTDSSGNTIYF

abundance: .
v_gene: TRBV19
j_gene: TRBJ1-4
len: 14
d_gene: .
CDR3nt: TGTGCCAGTAGTATGATGGAGACTAATGAAAAACTGTTTTTT
CDR3aa: CASSMMETNEKLFF

abundance: .
v_gene: TRBV9
j_gene: TRBJ1-4
len: 14
d_gene: .
CDR3nt: TGTGCCAGCAGCGTAGGGCAGGGTATAGGAAAACTGTTTTTT
CDR3aa: CASSVGQGIGKLFF

abundance: .
v_gene: TRBV2
j_gene: TRBJ1-4
len: 16
d_gene: .
CDR3nt: TGTGCCAGCAGCGAATATGGGGGGGCCGGTAATGAAAAACTGTTTTTT
CDR3aa: CASSEYGGAGNEKLFF

abundance: .
v_gene: TRBV7-6
j_gene: TRBJ2-2
len: 16
d_gene: .
CDR3nt: TGTGCCAGCAGCTTAGCTACCGGACAGAACACCGGGGAGCTGTTTTTT
CDR3aa: CASSLATGQNTGELFF

abundance: .
v_gene: TRBV18
j_gene: TRBJ2-1
len: 15
d_gene: .
CDR3nt: TGTGCCAGCTCACCGGGGGCCGGAACTGGGAATGAGCAGTTCTTC
CDR3aa: CASSPGAGTGNEQFF

abundance: few
v_gene: TRBV5-1
j_gene: TRBJ1-3
len: 15
d_gene: .
CDR3nt: TGCGCCAGCAGCTTCCAAGGGGGTTCTGGAAACACCATATATTTT
CDR3aa: CASSFQGGSGNTIYF

abundance: .
v_gene: TRBV5-4
j_gene: TRBJ2-7
len: 15
d_gene: .
CDR3nt: TGTGCCAGCAGCCTTCATTCAGGGGGGTCAGGGGAGCAGTACTTC
CDR3aa: CASSLHSGGSGEQYF

abundance: .
v_gene: TRBV5-8
j_gene: TRBJ1-1
len: 16
d_gene: .
CDR3nt: TGTGCCAGCAGCTTTCCGCAGAATTACATGAACACTGAAGCTTTCTTT
CDR3aa: CASSFPQNYMNTEAFF

abundance: .
v_gene: TRBV25-1
j_gene: TRBJ2-5
len: 14
d_gene: .
CDR3nt: TGTGCCAGCAGTGAATATCGAGGATCTGAGACCCAGTACTTC
CDR3aa: CASSEYRGSETQYF

abundance: .
v_gene: TRBV7-6
j_gene: TRBJ1-6
len: 14
d_gene: .
CDR3nt: TGTGCCAGCAGCCAACGAGTTGCGGATTCACCCCTCCACTTT
CDR3aa: CASSQRVADSPLHF

abundance: .
v_gene: TRBV4-2
j_gene: TRBJ2-7
len: 15
d_gene: .
CDR3nt: TGTGCCAGCAGCCCCGAAGAGCCCGCCTCCTACGAGCAGTACTTC
CDR3aa: CASSPEEPASYEQYF

abundance: .
v_gene: TRBV11-3
j_gene: TRBJ2-7
len: 15
d_gene: .
CDR3nt: TGTGCCAGCAGCAAACGCGACGGGGTCTCCCCTGAGCAGTACTTC
CDR3aa: CASSKRDGVSPEQYF

abundance: once
v_gene: TRBV7-9
j_gene: TRBJ2-1
len: 14
d_gene: TRBD2
CDR3nt: TGTGCCAGCAGTAGAAGGGAGGGGAACAATGAGCAGTTCTTC
CDR3aa: CASSRREGNNEQFF

abundance: .
v_gene: TRBV18
j_gene: TRBJ1-1
len: 13
d_gene: TRBD1
CDR3nt: TGTGCCAGCTCATACACAGGGGGCACTGAAGCTTTCTTT
CDR3aa: CASSYTGGTEAFF

abundance: .
v_gene: TRBV5-1
j_gene: TRBJ2-7
len: 14
d_gene: TRBD1
CDR3nt: TGCGCCAGCAGTTCGGACAGGGGTCACTACGAGCAGTACTTC
CDR3aa: CASSSDRGHYEQYF

abundance: .
v_gene: TRBV19
j_gene: TRBJ2-1
len: 16
d_gene: TRBD1
CDR3nt: TGTGCCAGTAGTACACCGACAGGGACGGGGTACAATGAGCAGTTCTTC
CDR3aa: CASSTPTGTGYNEQFF

abundance: .
v_gene: TRBV5-1
j_gene: TRBJ1-2
len: 16
d_gene: .
CDR3nt: TGCGCCAGCAGCCCCGGGACATCGGGGACGGTCTATGGCTACACCTTC
CDR3aa: CASSPGTSGTVYGYTF

abundance: .
v_gene: TRBV12-1
j_gene: TRBJ2-2
len: 14
d_gene: .
CDR3nt: TGTGCCAGCAGCCGACTAGTCACCACCGGGGAGCTGTTTTTT
CDR3aa: CASSRLVTTGELFF

abundance: .
v_gene: TRBV29-1
j_gene: TRBJ1-2
len: 13
d_gene: .
CDR3nt: TGCAGCGTTGGGACACAGGGAATTTATGGCTACACCTTC
CDR3aa: CSVGTQGIYGYTF

abundance: .
v_gene: TRBV12-5
j_gene: TRBJ2-3
len: 17
d_gene: .
CDR3nt: TGTGCTAGTGGCCTCTGGTGGAGCGGGTCTAGCACAGATACGCAGTATTTT
CDR3aa: CASGLWWSGSSTDTQYF

abundance: .
v_gene: TRBV7-8
j_gene: TRBJ1-2
len: 14
d_gene: .
CDR3nt: TGTGCCAGCAGCCGCGCCGGGTCAAACTATGGCTACACCTTC
CDR3aa: CASSRAGSNYGYTF

abundance: .
v_gene: TRBV27
j_gene: TRBJ2-1
len: 13
d_gene: .
CDR3nt: TGTGCCAGCAGGGTGGAGGTGGCCGGTGAGCAGTTCTTC
CDR3aa: CASRVEVAGEQFF

abundance: .
v_gene: TRBV5-5
j_gene: TRBJ1-2
len: 14
d_gene: .
CDR3nt: TGTGCCAGCAGCCCTCTTGGGCCTAACGCGGGCTACACCTTC
CDR3aa: CASSPLGPNAGYTF

abundance: .
v_gene: TRBV18
j_gene: TRBJ1-2
len: 14
d_gene: .
CDR3nt: TGTGCCAGCTCACCCCGGGACATCGACTATGGCTACACCTTC
CDR3aa: CASSPRDIDYGYTF

abundance: .
v_gene: TRBV6-5
j_gene: TRBJ1-2
len: 13
d_gene: .
CDR3nt: TGTGCCAGCAGACGACAGGCCCTAGGCGGCTACACCTTC
CDR3aa: CASRRQALGGYTF

abundance: once
v_gene: TRBV9
j_gene: TRBJ1-4
len: 17
d_gene: TRBD1
CDR3nt: TGTGCCAGCAGCGGAGGGGGGACAGGGAAATCCAATGAAAAACTGTTTTTT
CDR3aa: CASSGGGTGKSNEKLFF

abundance: once
v_gene: TRBV5-6
j_gene: TRBJ2-3
len: 16
d_gene: TRBD2
CDR3nt: TGTGCCAGCAGCTTGGAGGCGGGGGAACCCACAGATACGCAGTATTTT
CDR3aa: CASSLEAGEPTDTQYF

abundance: .
v_gene: TRBV4-3
j_gene: TRBJ2-3
len: 15
d_gene: TRBD2
CDR3nt: TGCGCCAGCAGCCGGACTAGCGGGGGGGCAGATACGCAGTATTTT
CDR3aa: CASSRTSGGADTQYF

abundance: .
v_gene: TRBV3-1/TRBV3-2
j_gene: TRBJ1-2
len: 14
d_gene: .
CDR3nt: TGTGCCAGCAGCCAAGCCAGGGGTGACTATGGCTACACCTTC
CDR3aa: CASSQARGDYGYTF

abundance: .
v_gene: TRBV18
j_gene: TRBJ1-6
len: 13
d_gene: TRBD1
CDR3nt: TGTGCCAGCTCCCCAGACAGGGACTCACCCCTCCACTTT
CDR3aa: CASSPDRDSPLHF

abundance: .
v_gene: TRBV5-6
j_gene: TRBJ1-2
len: 15
d_gene: TRBD1
CDR3nt: TGTGCCAGCAGCGTATGGACAGGGGGCCACTATGGCTACACCTTC
CDR3aa: CASSVWTGGHYGYTF

abundance: .
v_gene: TRBV2
j_gene: TRBJ2-5
len: 14
d_gene: .
CDR3nt: TGTGCCAGCAGTGTCATGGCGGCCCAAGAGACCCAGTACTTC
CDR3aa: CASSVMAAQETQYF

abundance: .
v_gene: TRBV18
j_gene: TRBJ2-7
len: 15
d_gene: TRBD1
CDR3nt: TGTGCCAGCGTGCCAGGGACAGGGGGGTCCTACGAGCAGTACTTC
CDR3aa: CASVPGTGGSYEQYF

abundance: .
v_gene: TRBV11-2
j_gene: TRBJ1-2
len: 13
d_gene: .
CDR3nt: TGTGCCAGCAGCCGGGGGGACATTGGGGGCTACACCTTC
CDR3aa: CASSRGDIGGYTF

abundance: .
v_gene: TRBV19
j_gene: TRBJ2-7
len: 15
d_gene: TRBD1
CDR3nt: TGTGCCAGTAGTTTGACCGGGACAGGGGGCGTCGAGCAGTACTTC
CDR3aa: CASSLTGTGGVEQYF

abundance: .
v_gene: TRBV18
j_gene: TRBJ2-7
len: 16
d_gene: .
CDR3nt: TGTGCCAGCTCACCAGAAAATCTTAGGCGTAGCAGCGAGCAGTACTTC
CDR3aa: CASSPENLRRSSEQYF

abundance: .
v_gene: TRBV14
j_gene: TRBJ1-2
len: 16
d_gene: TRBD1
CDR3nt: TGTGCCAGCAGCTCCGACAGGGGGGCCCTTAACTATGGCTACACCTTC
CDR3aa: CASSSDRGALNYGYTF

abundance: .
v_gene: TRBV6-5
j_gene: TRBJ1-1
len: 11
d_gene: .
CDR3nt: TGTGCCAGCATTGGGGCCCGTGAAGCTTTCTTT
CDR3aa: CASIGAREAFF

abundance: few
v_gene: TRBV7-8
j_gene: TRBJ1-3
len: 15
d_gene: .
CDR3nt: TGTGCCAGCAGCCAAGAACAGGGTGCTGGAAACACCATATATTTT
CDR3aa: CASSQEQGAGNTIYF

abundance: .
v_gene: TRBV2
j_gene: TRBJ1-5
len: 13
d_gene: .
CDR3nt: TGTGCCAGCAGTGCTCTGAGGGATCAGCCCCAGCATTTT
CDR3aa: CASSALRDQPQHF

abundance: .
v_gene: TRBV10-3
j_gene: TRBJ1-6
len: 13
d_gene: TRBD1
CDR3nt: TGTGCCATGCGACAGGGGGCGAGTTCACCCCTCCACTTT
CDR3aa: CAMRQGASSPLHF

abundance: .
v_gene: TRBV12-3/TRBV12-4
j_gene: TRBJ1-2
len: 11
d_gene: .
CDR3nt: TGTGCCAGCTCCCAGGGAAGAGGCTACACCTTC
CDR3aa: CASSQGRGYTF

abundance: .
v_gene: TRBV2
j_gene: TRBJ1-5
len: 15
d_gene: .
CDR3nt: TGTGCCAGCAGTGAGCAGGCAGGCGGCAATCAGCCCCAGCATTTT
CDR3aa: CASSEQAGGNQPQHF